The text below deals with one T cell receptor beta chain. These data originate in a study of cytomegalovirus exposure and HLA in healthy donors. Primers included in the PCR were 60 Vbeta and 13 Jbeta primers. Assay: immunoSEQ multiplex PCR; the TCRdb copy retains only in-frame clones and omits some. The sample lists about 100,000 clones; 65% to 80% were seen once. The V end lost 4 bases, the J end lost 4 bases, and 16 bases lay between the germline ends. Germline CDR1 is SQVTM and CDR2 is ANQGSEA. The CDR3 covers 14 residues. The clonotype comes from a woman aged 45-60 years in good health and CMV-seropositive. J is TRBJ1-2 and V is TRBV29-1; the D is unclear. Sequencing was performed on PBMCs. This chain's CDR3 is CSVVRPSNTYGYTF. CDR3 in DNA: TGCAGCGTTGTCAGGCCGTCCAACACCTATGGCTACACCTTC.